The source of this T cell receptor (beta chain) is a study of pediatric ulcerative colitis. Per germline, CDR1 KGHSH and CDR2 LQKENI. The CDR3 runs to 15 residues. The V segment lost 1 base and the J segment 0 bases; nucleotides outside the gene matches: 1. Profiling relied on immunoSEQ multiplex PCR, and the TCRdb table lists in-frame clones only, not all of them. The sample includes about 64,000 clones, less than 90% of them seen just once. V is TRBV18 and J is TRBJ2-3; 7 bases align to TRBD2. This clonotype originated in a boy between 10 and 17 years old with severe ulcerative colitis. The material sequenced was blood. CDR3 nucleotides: TGTGCCAGCTCACCACTAGCGGGTAGCACAGATACGCAGTATTTT. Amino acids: CASSPLAGSTDTQYF.